This T cell receptor (beta chain) was profiled in a study of CD8+CD57+ T cells in acquired aplastic anemia. Study-wide context: DNA recovered from sorted CD4+ and CD8+ cells had a mean of about 3.5 ug.

The sequenced patients had an expansion of CD8+CD57+ cells seen by flow cytometry. As a group, the patients uniformly had severe acquired aplastic anemia. Patients were untreated when blood was sampled. With regard to this clonotype: The antigen is unknown.

The germline CDR1 and CDR2 sequences are MGHDK and SYGVNS. The V and J ends lost 6 bases and 4 bases respectively, with 14 bases between them. The CDR3 has 14 residues. Regarding the study as a whole: Comparison of patients with controls identified approximately 28 shared CD8+ CDR3 sequences.

Using genomic DNA as the template, TCR beta VDJ and CDR3 profiling was carried out. MiXCR, run by TCRdb on the reads, gives a single entry per CDR3 protein. The sample contains approximately 95,000 distinct CDR3 sequences, 55% to 80% of which appear only once. Material for sequencing was sorted CD4+, CD8+, or CD8+CD57+ T cells (not recorded which) from PBMCs. The sequence derives from a human donor with aplastic anemia. V usage is TRBV25-1 and J usage is TRBJ2-3, with D maybe TRBD2 (6 bases). The CDR3 region is CASRGLGLADTQYF. The CDR3 nucleotides read TGTGCCAGCAGGGGGTTGGGACTCGCAGATACGCAGTATTTT.